This T cell receptor (beta chain) was captured by sequencing in a study of identical twins. Trimming pared 5 bases from V and 6 bases from J, leaving 17 bases between. The length of the CDR3 is 15 residues. This clonotype occurred a few times. Its antigen is undetermined. Study results and limitations: Out-of-frame beta sequences exhibited a weaker degree of excess twin sharing. Clonotypes of the beta chain that were abundant in cord blood carried fewer insertions (memory repertoires showed none).

With template switching, a universal primer site was added, and the cDNA carried unique molecular identifiers. TCRdb reprocessed the 5' RACE reads via MiXCR and lists one record per CDR3 protein. Among 550,000 to 800,000 distinct CDR3 sequences listed, roughly 7.1% were seen once. These data also featured in a second study, about yellow fever vaccine responses in identical twins.

The chain recombines TRBV12-3 or TRBV12-4 with TRBJ2-1; D may correspond to TRBD1 or TRBD2 (5 bases each). This receptor was obtained from a woman under 30 in good health. Sequencing was carried out using PBMCs. Here the CDR3 reads CASSEDSRTFNEQFF. CDR3 bases: TGTGCCAGCAGTGAAGACAGTAGGACTTTCAATGAGCAGTTCTTC.